These T cell receptor beta chains were read from a single sample in a study of beta chain features in type 1 diabetes. Repertoires were generated with immunoSEQ multiplex PCR, while TCRdb's copy carries only in-frame clones and drops some. The data hold some 660,000 clones, with about 14% observed a single time. Sequenced material: naive CD4+ T cells from blood. Receptors originate from a young man with type 1 diabetes. Both conserved end residues are part of each CDR3. A D gene is named only where the DNA matches it firmly. Not every row has a clone size; where given, it reads once, few, many or a size class.

D gene: -
J gene: TRBJ2-3
V gene: TRBV19
clone size: -
CDR3 protein: CASSLDSRAHTQYF
CDR3 DNA: TGTGCCAGTAGTTTGGACAGTCGGGCCCATACGCAGTATTTT

D gene: -
J gene: TRBJ2-4
V gene: TRBV6-4
clone size: -
CDR3 protein: CASSEFTDGLGDIQYF
CDR3 DNA: TGTGCCAGCAGTGAATTTACCGACGGACTTGGGGACATTCAGTACTTC

D gene: -
J gene: TRBJ2-1
V gene: TRBV12-2
clone size: -
CDR3 protein: CASRFVGRRASGRSQFF
CDR3 DNA: TGTGCAAGTCGCTTTGTGGGGCGCAGAGCTAGCGGGAGGTCCCAGTTCTTC

D gene: -
J gene: TRBJ2-5
V gene: TRBV2
clone size: few
CDR3 protein: CASGVETQYF
CDR3 DNA: TGTGCCTCTGGGGTAGAGACCCAGTACTTC

D gene: TRBD1
J gene: TRBJ1-2
V gene: TRBV28
clone size: -
CDR3 protein: CASSFRDSPRGYTF
CDR3 DNA: TGTGCCAGCAGTTTTCGGGACAGCCCGCGGGGCTACACCTTC

D gene: TRBD2
J gene: TRBJ2-1
V gene: TRBV2
clone size: -
CDR3 protein: CASSVGLAGVGEQFF
CDR3 DNA: TGTGCCAGCAGTGTGGGACTAGCGGGAGTTGGTGAGCAGTTCTTC

D gene: -
J gene: TRBJ2-4
V gene: TRBV30
clone size: few
CDR3 protein: CAWNRDRTKNIQYF
CDR3 DNA: TGTGCCTGGAATAGGGACCGAACCAAAAACATTCAGTACTTC

D gene: -
J gene: TRBJ2-5
V gene: TRBV9
clone size: -
CDR3 protein: CASSVAQGQETQYF
CDR3 DNA: TGTGCCAGCAGCGTAGCACAGGGACAAGAGACCCAGTACTTC

D gene: -
J gene: TRBJ1-1
V gene: TRBV14
clone size: few
CDR3 protein: CASSQEGDRVNTEAFF
CDR3 DNA: TGTGCCAGCAGCCAAGAGGGGGACCGTGTGAACACTGAAGCTTTCTTT

D gene: -
J gene: TRBJ2-3
V gene: TRBV5-8
clone size: few
CDR3 protein: CASSFQDYPDTQYF
CDR3 DNA: TGTGCCAGCAGTTTCCAGGACTATCCAGATACGCAGTATTTT

D gene: TRBD1
J gene: TRBJ2-3
V gene: TRBV5-1
clone size: -
CDR3 protein: CASSLATGALTGDTQYF
CDR3 DNA: TGCGCCAGCAGCTTGGCCACAGGGGCGCTGACTGGAGATACGCAGTATTTT

D gene: TRBD1
J gene: TRBJ2-7
V gene: TRBV6-5
clone size: few
CDR3 protein: CASSYSGQGRFYEQYF
CDR3 DNA: TGTGCCAGCAGTTACTCGGGACAGGGAAGGTTTTACGAGCAGTACTTC

D gene: -
J gene: TRBJ2-1
V gene: TRBV7-9
clone size: few
CDR3 protein: CASSSGGTVVPFF
CDR3 DNA: TGTGCCAGCAGCTCGGGAGGGACAGTAGTCCCGTTCTTC

D gene: TRBD2
J gene: TRBJ2-7
V gene: TRBV5-1
clone size: few
CDR3 protein: CASSLEGGSKPYEQYF
CDR3 DNA: TGCGCCAGCAGCTTGGAAGGCGGGAGTAAACCCTACGAGCAGTACTTC

D gene: TRBD1
J gene: TRBJ2-7
V gene: TRBV29-1
clone size: few
CDR3 protein: CSVSTGELYEQYF
CDR3 DNA: TGCAGCGTTTCAACAGGGGAACTCTACGAGCAGTACTTC

D gene: -
J gene: TRBJ2-7
V gene: TRBV2
clone size: -
CDR3 protein: CASTWTVGEQYF
CDR3 DNA: TGTGCCAGCACCTGGACAGTCGGCGAGCAGTACTTC

D gene: TRBD2
J gene: TRBJ2-1
V gene: TRBV6-6
clone size: -
CDR3 protein: CASSSLAGDRNEQFF
CDR3 DNA: TGTGCCAGCAGTTCCCTAGCGGGAGATCGCAATGAGCAGTTCTTC

D gene: -
J gene: TRBJ2-3
V gene: TRBV7-9
clone size: few
CDR3 protein: CASSLEGRTDTQYF
CDR3 DNA: TGTGCCAGCAGCTTAGAAGGGCGGACAGATACGCAGTATTTT

D gene: -
J gene: TRBJ1-6
V gene: TRBV6-5
clone size: few
CDR3 protein: CASSQGRSVSPLHF
CDR3 DNA: TGTGCCAGCAGTCAGGGCCGGTCCGTATCACCCCTCCACTTT

D gene: -
J gene: TRBJ2-1
V gene: TRBV30
clone size: -
CDR3 protein: CAWSLRLTVDPNEQFF
CDR3 DNA: TGTGCCTGGAGTTTAAGACTGACTGTGGACCCCAATGAGCAGTTCTTC